These 8 T cell receptor beta chains came from one sample sequenced in a study of T cells after yellow fever vaccination. TCRdb analysed the 5' RACE reads with MiXCR anew, one entry per CDR3 protein. This table holds hundreds of thousands of distinct CDR3 sequences, approximately 19% found once. The sequences come from PBMCs, collected before the yellow fever booster vaccination. Every receptor here comes from a young man who received the YFV17D yellow fever vaccine.

The chain joins TRBV11-2 to TRBJ2-7; D might be TRBD1 (5 bases). Germline-derived CDR1 and CDR2 are SGHAT and FQNNGV. This CDR3 is built from 12 residues. The germline V and J ends were trimmed by 5 bases and 2 bases, with 7 bases remaining between them. CDR3 bases: TGTGCCAGCAGCAGACAGCCCTACGAGCAGTACGTC. Protein: CASSRQPYEQYV.

The rearrangement uses TRBV20-1 and TRBJ2-3; D unclear. CDR1 and CDR2 (germline): DFQATT, SNEGSKA (reference sequence). The CDR3 runs 14 residues. V gave up 3 bases and J gave up 4 bases, with 14 bases separating them. The CDR3 sequence: CSASDGPGSDTQYF. CDR3 coding DNA: TGCAGTGCTAGCGACGGCCCTGGGTCAGATACGCAGTATTTT.

Many counts were recorded for this clonotype. J is TRBJ2-2 and V is TRBV7-2; D not resolved. Germline V gene sequence: CDR1 SGHTA, CDR2 FQGNSA. With 2 bases removed from V and 7 bases from J, the gap between germline ends came to 11 bases. This CDR3 has 14 residues. The CDR3 nucleotides are TGTGCCAGCAGCTTAAGAAGGGCGGTCGGGGAGCTGTTTTTT. It codes for CASSLRRAVGELFF.

This clonotype was found a few times. The V and J genes are TRBV5-1 and TRBJ1-2; D is unclear. CDR3 length: 13 residues. The germline V and J ends were trimmed by 0 bases and 6 bases, with 9 bases remaining between them. Germline values: CDR1 SGHRS, CDR2 YFSETQ. The CDR3 reads CASSLDTANGYTF. For the CDR3, the DNA is TGCGCCAGCAGCTTGGACACAGCGAATGGCTACACCTTC. The variable domain in full, completed from reference TRBV5-1 and TRBJ1-2, reads KAGVTQTPRYLIKTRGQQVTLSCSPISGHRSVSWYQQTPGQGLQFLFEYFSETQRNKGNFPGRFSGRQFSNSRSEMNVSTLELGDSALYLCASSLDTANGYTFGSGTRLTVV.

This clonotype was observed once. The rearrangement links TRBV7-9 to TRBJ2-7; D remains ambiguous. V was trimmed by 3 bases and J by 0 bases, leaving 12 bases between them. This CDR3 comprises 15 residues. Germline loops: CDR1 SEHNR, CDR2 FQNEAQ (reference sequence). The CDR3 here is CASSFGQPASYEQYF. CDR3 DNA: TGTGCCAGCAGCTTTGGGCAGCCTGCCTCCTACGAGCAGTACTTC.

The chain links TRBV5-1 to TRBJ1-6; perhaps TRBD1 as D (5 bases). Germline V gives CDR1 SGHRS, CDR2 YFSETQ. The CDR3 covers 15 residues. The ends were cut back, 0 bases at V and 8 bases at J, with 12 bases in the middle. CDR3 in DNA: TGCGCCAGCAGCTTGGCCAGGGCCCGCGATTCACCCCTCCACTTT. Translated: CASSLARARDSPLHF.

This clonotype was found a few times. The chain carries TRBV5-1 and TRBJ2-3; no clear D. The CDR3 length is 14 residues. The germline CDR1 and CDR2 sequences are SGHRS and YFSETQ. Deletions cut 0 bases from V and 4 bases from J, with 9 bases between. As DNA, the CDR3 is TGCGCCAGCAGCTTGGGCCAGGTCTCAGATACGCAGTATTTT. It encodes CASSLGQVSDTQYF.

This chain uses TRBV11-2 with TRBJ2-3; 8 bases are shared with TRBD2. Germline CDR1 SGHAT, CDR2 FQNNGV. Unmatched junction bases numbered 6, after V lost 1 base and J lost 9 bases. The CDR3 contains 14 residues. The CDR3, as DNA: TGTGCCAGCAGCTTAGCCGGACTAGCTCGGACGCAGTATTTT. Protein product: CASSLAGLARTQYF.